Sequencing of this T cell receptor (beta chain) was carried out in a study of blood T cell repertoires in COVID-19. Turning to the study itself: The United States, Italy and Spain were the sources of the acute and convalescent COVID-19 samples.

Germline V gives CDR1 SGHTA, CDR2 FQGNSA. The length of the CDR3 is 12 residues. The ends were cut back, 2 bases at V and 10 bases at J, with 10 bases in the middle. How the authors handled the data: Estimates of nucleated cell counts were drawn from the amplification of reference gene primers. Measured with immunoSEQ multiplex PCR; TCRdb has only the in-frame clones, and not every one. V and J calls plus clone size are reproduced from that table; the DNA served to infer D and trimming. The sample holds some 270,000 clones; roughly 87% are singletons and the top ten take 4% to 5%. The V call is TRBV7-2, the J call TRBJ2-3; D is perhaps TRBD2 (6 bases). The receptor was derived from a woman between 40 and 55 years old who had recovered from COVID-19. The sequenced sample consisted of peripheral blood. Here the CDR3 DNA reads TGTGCCAGCAGCTTAACCGGGACTCCGCAGTATTTT. Encoded protein: CASSLTGTPQYF.